Following are 18 T cell receptor beta chains from one sample sequenced in a study of T-cell reconstitution after alpha-beta-depleted transplantation in children. This sample's TCRbeta library carried unique molecular identifier barcodes. TCRdb re-analysed the PCR reads in MiXCR, keeping a single row per CDR3 protein. The data contain about 610,000 distinct CDR3 sequences, over 9.5% of them singletons. This material consisted of PBMCs from the stem cell graft donor, taken from the stem cell graft. These receptors all stem from a human donor who donated a stem cell graft to a child with acute myeloid leukemia.

The chain combines TRBV18 with TRBJ2-1; 10 bases map to TRBD2. CDR1 is KGHSH and CDR2 is LQKENI in the germline V gene. The CDR3 is 15 residues long. Germline trimming cut 7 bases from V and 9 bases from J; bases unmatched to any gene: 12. The CDR3 region is CASFPSGSRFGEQFF. CDR3 coding DNA: TGTGCCAGCTTCCCTAGCGGGAGCCGGTTCGGTGAGCAGTTCTTC.

This clonotype has a handful of counts. The chain joins TRBV20-1 to TRBJ2-7, with TRBD2 matching 10 bases. The J segment lost 0 bases and the V segment lost 3 bases, leaving 5 bases of the junction unmatched. This CDR3 contains 15 residues. CDR1 and CDR2 (germline): DFQATT, SNEGSKA (reference sequence). CDR3: CSASLEREGSYEQYF. Written as DNA, the CDR3 is TGCAGTGCTAGCCTGGAGCGGGAGGGCTCCTACGAGCAGTACTTC.

The rearrangement uses TRBV7-9 and TRBJ2-5, with D possibly being TRBD2 (6 bases). This CDR3 is built from 14 residues. Germline V gene lookup returns CDR1 SEHNR and CDR2 FQNEAQ (reference sequence). Trimming left V 2 bases short and J 4 bases short, with 11 bases between. The CDR3 protein is CASSLPGSPETQYF. In nucleotides, the CDR3 is TGTGCCAGCAGCTTACCCGGGAGTCCAGAGACCCAGTACTTC.

About this clonotype itself: The conserved closing phenylalanine or tryptophan is absent in this CDR3, likely reflecting a read error. In DNA form, the CDR3 reads TGCAGTGCTAGAGAAGCGGATAGCAATCAGCCCCAGCATTCT. Protein: CSAREADSNQPQHS. The rearrangement uses TRBV20-1 and TRBJ1-5, with D hard to call. The CDR3 has 14 residues. Trimming stripped 0 bases from V and 0 bases from J, with 6 bases between. The germline gives CDR1 DFQATT, CDR2 SNEGSKA (reference sequence).

The rearrangement links TRBV6-1 to TRBJ2-5; TRBD2 agrees at 11 bases. J was trimmed by 4 bases and V by 7 bases; bases with no gene match: 8. The CDR3 length is 15 residues. Germline CDR1 MNHNS, CDR2 SASEGT. The CDR3 DNA sequence: TGTGCCAGCAACCCACTAGCGGGAGCTCCAGAGACCCAGTACTTC. This encodes CASNPLAGAPETQYF.

This clonotype showed up many times. CDR3 protein: CAISVMDEQYF. Written as DNA, the CDR3 is TGTGCCATCAGTGTGATGGACGAGCAGTACTTC. The V gene is TRBV10-3, the J gene TRBJ2-7; no firm D call. Germline V CDR1 and CDR2: ENHRY, SYGVKD. With 4 bases removed from V and 5 bases from J, the gap between germline ends came to 6 bases. The CDR3 is made up of 11 amino acids.

Many counts were recorded for this clonotype. The CDR3 DNA reads TGCAGCGTCCAGGGGCAGACAGATACGCAGTATTTT. Its protein product is CSVQGQTDTQYF. This rearrangement joins TRBV29-1 to TRBJ2-3, with D maybe TRBD1 (6 bases). Germline CDR1 reads SQVTM; CDR2 reads ANQGSEA. Trimming cost V 6 bases and J 3 bases, with 10 bases left between them. The CDR3 has 12 amino acids.

The chain is built from TRBV6-2 or TRBV6-3 and TRBJ2-1; D might be TRBD2 (5 bases). The V and J ends lost 6 bases and 8 bases respectively, with 14 bases between them. Germline V gives CDR1 MNHEY, CDR2 SVGEGT. The CDR3 totals 13 residues. CDR3 sequence (DNA): TGTGCCAGCAGAACCAGCGGTGGGGATGAGCAGTTCTTC. Its protein is CASRTSGGDEQFF.

This clonotype was observed at least ten times. The V call is TRBV13, the J call TRBJ2-7; no firm D call. CDR3 length: 14 amino acids. With 5 bases removed from V and 0 bases from J, the gap between germline ends came to 11 bases. Germline V CDR1 and CDR2: PRHDT, FYEKMQ (reference sequence). CDR3: CASSTSLGSYEQYF. The DNA for the CDR3 is TGTGCCAGCAGCACCAGTTTAGGCTCCTACGAGCAGTACTTC.

This clonotype was observed a few times. The rearrangement joins TRBV6-5 to TRBJ2-5; TRBD1 aligns across 9 bases. The CDR3 is 14 residues long. With 3 bases clipped from V and 5 bases from J, the junction kept 4 bases outside the gene matches. Germline V lookup: CDR1 MNHEY, CDR2 SVGAGI. CDR3 loop: CASSYGTGWETQYF. CDR3 nucleotides: TGTGCCAGCAGTTATGGGACAGGGTGGGAGACCCAGTACTTC.

This clonotype has more than one count but fewer than ten. This chain connects TRBV6-2 or TRBV6-3 to TRBJ2-7; no firm D call. V gave up 5 bases and J gave up 4 bases, with 9 bases separating them. CDR3 length equals 12 residues. Germline CDR1 and CDR2: MNHEY and SVGEGT. The CDR3 is CASSASFYEQYF. As DNA, the CDR3 is TGTGCCAGCAGTGCCTCCTTTTACGAGCAGTACTTC.

V usage is TRBV29-1 and J usage is TRBJ1-1, with D possibly being TRBD1 (5 bases). The CDR3 has 13 residues. Trimming removed 6 bases at V and 1 base at J, with 12 bases between. Per the germline V gene, CDR1 is SQVTM and CDR2 is ANQGSEA. CDR3 in amino acids: CSVAQGKNTEAFF. The CDR3 DNA reads TGCAGCGTGGCGCAGGGTAAGAACACTGAAGCTTTCTTT.

Many counts were recorded for this clonotype. The chain has TRBV6-2 or TRBV6-3 and TRBJ2-1; TRBD1 aligns across 7 bases. V trimming: 6 bases; J trimming: 3 bases; junction bases outside the gene matches: 2. The CDR3 length is 13 residues. The germline CDR1 and CDR2 sequences are MNHEY and SVGEGT. The DNA for the CDR3 is TGTGCCAGCAGAAGGGACAGCTACAATGAGCAGTTCTTC. This codes for CASRRDSYNEQFF.

This clonotype was detected ten times or more. The chain links TRBV29-1 to TRBJ2-7, with D tentatively TRBD1 (6 bases). Trimming took off 4 bases at V and 0 bases at J, with 10 bases between the two ends. The germline CDR1 and CDR2 sequences are SQVTM and ANQGSEA. The CDR3 sequence is 13 residues long. CDR3 sequence (DNA): TGCAGCGTTGGGACAGTAACCTCCTACGAGCAGTACTTC. This gives the protein CSVGTVTSYEQYF.

In this sample, this clonotype turned up many times. The rearrangement joins TRBV20-1 to TRBJ1-1; D is uncertain. The CDR3 is made up of 15 amino acids. Germline CDR1 is DFQATT and CDR2 is SNEGSKA (reference sequence). Trimming took off 0 bases at V and 1 base at J, with 12 bases between the two ends. The CDR3 here is CSARDLGKGNTEAFF. CDR3 DNA sequence: TGCAGTGCTAGAGATCTAGGGAAAGGGAACACTGAAGCTTTCTTT.

This clonotype was counted at least ten times. The chain uses TRBV7-8 and TRBJ1-1; a weak D match, TRBD1 (6 bases). Trimming shortened V by 1 base and J by 5 bases, and 8 bases separated the two germline ends. This CDR3 spans 13 amino acids. Germline V gives CDR1 SGHVS, CDR2 FQNEAQ. The CDR3 here is CASSLGGRTEAFF. CDR3 DNA: TGTGCCAGCAGCTTAGGGGGGCGTACTGAAGCTTTCTTT.

The J gene is TRBJ1-2, the V gene TRBV24-1; D remains unclear. The CDR3 is made up of 12 amino acids. With 9 bases removed from V and 1 base from J, the gap between germline ends came to 8 bases. Germline values: CDR1 KGHDR, CDR2 SFDVKD. In nucleotides, the CDR3 is TGTGCCACCTCGCGGAATAACTATGGCTACACCTTC. Translation gives CATSRNNYGYTF.

This clonotype was counted ten times or more. J is TRBJ2-2 and V is TRBV10-3; 7 nucleotides match TRBD2. The CDR3 contains 14 residues. The ends lost 0 bases at V and 6 bases at J; junction bases unmatched: 1. In germline, CDR1 is ENHRY, CDR2 SYGVKD. The CDR3: CAISESGGSGELFF. CDR3 nucleotide sequence: TGTGCCATCAGTGAGTCCGGGGGGTCCGGGGAGCTGTTTTTT.